The 29 T cell receptor beta chains below come from one sample, sequenced in a study of T cell responses to AZD1222 COVID-19 vaccine. Sequencing was performed with immunoSEQ multiplex PCR; in TCRdb, only in-frame clones are kept and a portion is missing. The sample holds tens of thousands of clones, about nine tenths seen once. Sequenced material: peripheral blood, taken on day 0 of AZD1222 vaccination. The receptors derive from an adult in good health.

This clone appeared a single time. This sequence joins TRBV19 and TRBJ1-1, with D perhaps matching TRBD1 (5 bases). Germline CDR1 LNHDA, CDR2 SQIVND (reference sequence). The CDR3 is 14 residues long. V was cut by 4 bases and J by 4 bases, with 13 bases left in between. The CDR3 DNA sequence: TGTGCCAGTAGTACCCTTGGGGACGGCACTGAAGCTTTCTTT. It translates to CASSTLGDGTEAFF.

The chain links TRBV6-5 to TRBJ2-7; TRBD1 might be the D (6 bases). The CDR3 contains 12 residues. V gave up 6 bases and J gave up 1 base, with 7 bases separating them. CDR1 and CDR2 (germline): MNHEY, SVGAGI. The CDR3 nucleotides are TGTGCCAGCAGAAGGGGGTCCTACGAGCAGTACTTC. This translates into CASRRGSYEQYF.

V and J are TRBV28 and TRBJ2-5, with 8 nucleotides matching TRBD2. Germline V gene data show CDR1 as MDHEN and CDR2 as SYDVKM. This CDR3 has 15 residues. V was clipped by 6 bases and J by 5 bases; unmatched bases: 11. CDR3 amino acids: CASSTPAGVRETQYF. CDR3 nucleotide sequence: TGTGCCAGCAGCACCCCAGCGGGAGTAAGGGAGACCCAGTACTTC.

As DNA, the CDR3 is TGTGCCAGCGGGACAGGGATTTTTGATGGCTACACCTTC. It translates to CASGTGIFDGYTF. The chain joins TRBV2 to TRBJ1-2; 9 bases are a match to TRBD1. The CDR3 has 13 residues. Trimming took 8 bases from V and 6 from J; bases not matched to a gene: 7. CDR1 SNHLY and CDR2 FYNNEI come from the germline V gene.

This sequence joins TRBV19 and TRBJ1-1, with no clear D. V lost 0 bases and J lost 1, with 9 bases in between. This CDR3 has 15 residues. Germline CDR1 LNHDA, CDR2 SQIVND (reference sequence). The CDR3 spells CASSIDRRPNTEAFF. The CDR3 DNA is TGTGCCAGTAGTATAGATAGGAGACCGAACACTGAAGCTTTCTTT.

This chain uses TRBV2 with TRBJ1-5; D possibly corresponds to TRBD1 (6 bases). The CDR3 has 17 amino acids. CDR1 SNHLY and CDR2 FYNNEI come from the germline V gene. Trimming pared 3 bases from V and 0 bases from J, leaving 15 bases between. CDR3 region: CASSELLDSLSNQPQHF. Written as DNA, the CDR3 is TGTGCCAGCAGTGAGCTGTTGGACAGCCTTAGCAATCAGCCCCAGCATTTT.

The CDR3 reads CASSIGAGPYGYTF. The CDR3 nucleotides read TGTGCCAGTAGTATTGGGGCAGGGCCCTATGGCTACACCTTC. The chain uses TRBV19 and TRBJ1-2, with D possibly being TRBD1 (5 bases). The CDR3 loop spans 14 amino acids. Germline V gene data show CDR1 as LNHDA and CDR2 as SQIVND (reference sequence). V lost 3 bases, J lost 4 bases, and 12 bases lay in between.

The gene calls are TRBV12-3 or TRBV12-4 and TRBJ2-7; no definite D call. With 6 bases removed from V and 1 base from J, the gap between germline ends came to 10 bases. CDR3 length equals 13 residues. For the CDR3, the DNA is TGTGCCAGCAGGCCTGACACATCCTACGAGCAGTACTTC. Encoded protein: CASRPDTSYEQYF.

This clone came up a few times. The J gene is TRBJ1-3, the V gene TRBV7-2, with D possibly TRBD1 on 6 matching bases. CDR3 length: 17 residues. Germline CDR1 SGHTA, CDR2 FQGNSA. The V end was cut by 1 base, the J end by 0 bases, with 13 bases between. As DNA, the CDR3 is TGTGCCAGCAGCTTAGTACGAGGGGGATCCTCTGGAAACACCATATATTTT. Protein: CASSLVRGGSSGNTIYF.

The genes are TRBV28 and TRBJ1-5; D not certain. V lost 6 bases and J lost 12, with 12 bases in between. There are 11 residues in the CDR3. The germline V gene has CDR1 MDHEN and CDR2 SYDVKM. CDR3 amino acids: CASRRLSSQHF. The CDR3 DNA reads TGTGCCAGCAGGAGACTTTCAAGCCAGCATTTT.

The CDR3 DNA is TGTGCCAGCAGCTTAGATGGGGAGGGGGCGTATCATCAGCCCCAGCATTTT. It encodes CASSLDGEGAYHQPQHF. This chain joins TRBV7-2 and TRBJ1-5, with 7 bases identical to TRBD1. V gave up 1 base and J gave up 5 bases; unmatched junction bases: 11. This CDR3 region has 17 residues. CDR1 is SGHTA, CDR2 FQGNSA, per germline.

The CDR3 sequence: CASSVESPGTVLAYEQYF. CDR3 sequence (DNA): TGTGCCAGCAGTGTCGAGTCTCCCGGGACAGTCTTAGCCTACGAGCAGTACTTC. The chain employs TRBV6-1 and TRBJ2-7, with 7 bases that match TRBD1. Germline V lookup: CDR1 MNHNS, CDR2 SASEGT. The V segment lost 4 bases and the J segment 2 bases; nucleotides outside the gene matches: 17. The CDR3 is 18 amino acids.

The V gene is TRBV5-5, the J gene TRBJ1-4; 8 bases map to TRBD1. The CDR3 is made up of 14 amino acids. V lost 0 bases, J lost 7 bases, and 2 bases stayed unmatched. Per the germline V gene, CDR1 is SGHKS and CDR2 is YYEKEE (reference sequence). In DNA form, the CDR3 reads TGTGCCAGCAGCTTGGGGACAGGGCGTGAAAAACTGTTTTTT. Residues: CASSLGTGREKLFF. Drawing the rest from reference TRBV5-5 and TRBJ1-4, the complete variable domain is DAGVTQSPTHLIKTRGQQVTLRCSPISGHKSVSWYQQVLGQGPQFIFQYYEKEERGRGNFPDRFSARQFPNYSSELNVNALLLGDSALYLCASSLGTGREKLFFGSGTQLSVL.

This chain joins TRBV6-1 and TRBJ2-7; D not certain. Germline assignment: CDR1 MNHNS and CDR2 SASEGT. V gave up 1 base and J gave up 3 bases, with 1 base separating them. The CDR3 has 11 amino acids. CDR3 nucleotides: TGTGCCAGCAGTGAAGACTACGAGCAGTACTTC. Protein product: CASSEDYEQYF.

The chain uses TRBV19 and TRBJ2-5, with 14 nucleotides matching TRBD2. This CDR3 is 17 amino acids long. Germline loops: CDR1 LNHDA, CDR2 SQIVND (reference sequence). V shed 5 bases, J shed 4 bases, and the junction held 9 bases outside the gene matches. The CDR3 DNA follows: TGTGCCAGTAGTCCGACTAGCGGGAGGGCCTTTCGAGAGACCCAGTACTTC. It encodes CASSPTSGRAFRETQYF.

The V call is TRBV5-1, the J call TRBJ2-3, with 7 bases aligning to TRBD1. Losses at the gene ends were 4 bases for V and 1 base for J; bases not matched to a gene: 12. Germline assignment: CDR1 SGHRS and CDR2 YFSETQ. The CDR3 covers 17 residues. The CDR3 here is CASSPIRQGYGTDTQYF. The CDR3 DNA reads TGCGCCAGCAGCCCAATCAGACAGGGCTATGGCACAGATACGCAGTATTTT.

The chain links TRBV7-3 to TRBJ2-7; no clear D. The CDR3 extends over 15 amino acids. V was shortened by 1 base and J by 3 bases, with 13 bases between the two germline ends. Germline V CDR1 and CDR2: SGHTA, FQGTGA. This chain's CDR3 is CASSLNNVGDYEQYF. The CDR3 DNA reads as TGTGCCAGCAGCTTAAATAACGTCGGAGACTACGAGCAGTACTTC.

J is TRBJ1-6 and V is TRBV30, with D uncertain. Germline CDR1 and CDR2: GTSNPN and SVGIG (reference sequence). The CDR3 sequence is 16 residues long. The V end lost 1 base, the J end lost 0 bases, and 10 bases lay between the germline ends. The chain's CDR3 is CAWSASTLSYNSPLHF. DNA of the CDR3: TGTGCCTGGAGTGCCTCGACACTCTCCTATAATTCACCCCTCCACTTT.

This clone has more than one count but fewer than ten. This rearrangement joins TRBV4-1 to TRBJ1-2, with a weak D call TRBD1 (5 bases). Germline CDR1 MGHRA, CDR2 YSYEKL. V gave up 7 bases and J gave up 1 base, with 16 bases separating them. The CDR3 consists of 15 residues. The CDR3 nucleotides are TGCGCCAGCACCCTAAGAGCTGGGGGTAACTATGGCTACACCTTC. Encoded protein: CASTLRAGGNYGYTF.

V usage is TRBV6-1 and J usage is TRBJ2-7, with 9 bases identical to TRBD1. Germline CDR1 and CDR2: MNHNS and SASEGT. CDR3 length: 15 residues. V was clipped by 1 base and J by 3 bases; unmatched bases: 4. The CDR3 region has the DNA TGTGCCAGCAGTGAAGTTTCGGGACAGGGCTACGAGCAGTACTTC. Amino acids: CASSEVSGQGYEQYF.

DNA for the CDR3: TGTGCCAGCAAAGAGGGTACCGTAGTCTCCGAGCAGTACTTC. Translation: CASKEGTVVSEQYF. The chain is built from TRBV7-9 and TRBJ2-7; possible D gene TRBD2, 5 bases. The CDR3 totals 14 residues. Trimming took off 7 bases at V and 6 bases at J, with 19 bases between the two ends. The V gene's germline CDR1 is SEHNR and CDR2 FQNEAQ (reference sequence).

The chain employs TRBV2 and TRBJ1-1; D is possibly TRBD1 (5 bases). Germline V CDR1 and CDR2: SNHLY, FYNNEI. The CDR3 has 13 residues. Deletions cut 0 bases from V and 11 bases from J, with 13 bases between. The CDR3 sequence is CASSEARTGLAFF. The CDR3 nucleotides are TGTGCCAGCAGTGAAGCGCGTACAGGCTTGGCTTTCTTT.

V gene TRBV7-9 combines with J gene TRBJ1-4; perhaps TRBD1 as D (5 bases). This CDR3 comprises 14 residues. V lost 4 bases and J 4 bases, leaving 10 bases between the germline ends. Germline assignment: CDR1 SEHNR and CDR2 FQNEAQ (reference sequence). CDR3 residues: CASSSGADNEKLFF. The CDR3 coding sequence is TGTGCCAGCAGCTCCGGGGCCGATAATGAAAAACTGTTTTTT.

The rearrangement links TRBV5-1 to TRBJ1-6; 8 nucleotides align to TRBD1. V was pared by 3 bases and J by 7 bases, with 9 bases of the junction left unmatched. The CDR3 totals 16 residues. From germline, CDR1 is SGHRS and CDR2 YFSETQ. The chain's CDR3 is CASSSGYGQGNSPLHF. The CDR3 DNA follows: TGCGCCAGCAGCTCTGGATACGGACAGGGAAATTCACCCCTCCACTTT.

This chain uses TRBV27 with TRBJ2-7; 7 bases line up with TRBD1. CDR1 is MNHEY, CDR2 SMNVEV, per germline (reference sequence). The CDR3 length is 14 residues. Unmatched junction bases numbered 10, after V lost 4 bases and J lost 7 bases. The CDR3 protein is CASSSFDRAGEQYF. CDR3 DNA: TGTGCCAGCAGTTCCTTCGACAGGGCAGGGGAGCAGTACTTC.

The V gene is TRBV10-1, the J gene TRBJ1-4, with 8 nucleotides matching TRBD1. CDR3 size: 14 residues. Germline V gives CDR1 WNHNN, CDR2 SYGVQD (reference sequence). The V and J ends lost 5 bases and 6 bases, in that order; junction bases with no gene match: 5. CDR3: CASSPGGDYEKLFF. The DNA for the CDR3 is TGCGCCAGCAGTCCAGGGGGCGATTATGAAAAACTGTTTTTT.

This clone was seen only once. In the same sample, other DNA sequences code for this CDR3. The chain couples TRBV3-1 (or the pseudogene TRBV3-2) to TRBJ2-7; 7 bases map to TRBD1. With 1 base clipped from V and 5 bases from J, the junction kept 2 bases outside the gene matches. The CDR3 length is 13 residues. The germline CDR1 and CDR2 sequences are LGHDT and YNNKEL (reference sequence). This CDR3 is CASSQAGTDEQYF. Here the CDR3 DNA reads TGTGCCAGCAGCCAAGCGGGGACAGACGAGCAGTACTTC.

This sequence joins TRBV5-1 and TRBJ1-3; D is perhaps TRBD1 (6 bases). This CDR3 region has 15 residues. Trimming took off 4 bases at V and 0 bases at J, with 11 bases between the two ends. Germline V CDR1 and CDR2: SGHRS, YFSETQ. The CDR3: CASSRDMTSGNTIYF. As DNA, the CDR3 is TGCGCCAGCAGCCGGGACATGACCTCTGGAAACACCATATATTTT.

J is TRBJ2-3 and V is TRBV7-9; a possible D gene is TRBD2 (6 bases). Germline V lookup: CDR1 SEHNR, CDR2 FQNEAQ (reference sequence). This CDR3 is built from 15 residues. With 1 base removed from V and 5 bases from J, the gap between germline ends came to 13 bases. The CDR3 nucleotides are TGTGCCAGCAGCTTAGGGGGCGGGGCGAAAGATACGCAGTATTTT. It encodes CASSLGGGAKDTQYF.